The rows below give T cell receptor beta chains drawn from one sample of a study of T cells after yellow fever vaccination. One entry per CDR3 protein results from TCRdb running MiXCR on the 5' RACE reads. In the table there are 250,000 to 300,000 distinct CDR3 sequences, 7.5% to 9% of which are singletons. Specimen: CD4+ T cells sorted from PBMCs, collected 5 days after the yellow fever booster vaccination. The receptors shown here come from a man between 18 and 35 years old who received the YFV17D yellow fever vaccine. Each CDR3 is given with its conserved first and last residue. The order of the fields is D gene, V gene, J gene, clone size, CDR3 protein, CDR3 DNA. The D gene is left open where the match is weak. The size of a clone is reported for some rows only, either as once, few or many, or as a class for expanded clones.

d_gene: -
v_gene: TRBV9
j_gene: TRBJ2-5
abundance: few
CDR3aa: CASSPRGGGRTETQYF
CDR3nt: TGTGCCAGCAGCCCCAGGGGCGGGGGCCGGACAGAGACCCAGTACTTC

d_gene: TRBD2
v_gene: TRBV20-1
j_gene: TRBJ2-7
abundance: -
CDR3aa: CSARATGTSGGDYEQYF
CDR3nt: TGCAGTGCTAGAGCCACCGGGACTAGCGGGGGGGACTACGAGCAGTACTTC

d_gene: TRBD1
v_gene: TRBV6-1
j_gene: TRBJ2-5
abundance: -
CDR3aa: CASSELGQGETQYF
CDR3nt: TGTGCCAGCAGTGAACTAGGACAGGGAGAGACCCAGTACTTC

d_gene: -
v_gene: TRBV12-3/TRBV12-4
j_gene: TRBJ1-4
abundance: few
CDR3aa: CASSPGPRDMGNEKLFF
CDR3nt: TGTGCCAGCAGCCCAGGGCCCCGGGACATGGGTAATGAAAAACTGTTTTTT

d_gene: TRBD2
v_gene: TRBV4-2
j_gene: TRBJ2-1
abundance: few
CDR3aa: CASSHGEAGGPRNEQFF
CDR3nt: TGTGCCAGCAGCCACGGGGAAGCGGGGGGGCCGCGGAATGAGCAGTTCTTC

d_gene: -
v_gene: TRBV20-1
j_gene: TRBJ1-2
abundance: -
CDR3aa: CSARAREMVDGYTF
CDR3nt: TGCAGTGCTAGAGCCCGGGAGATGGTGGATGGCTACACCTTC

d_gene: -
v_gene: TRBV29-1
j_gene: TRBJ1-1
abundance: -
CDR3aa: CSGGQGNRNTEAFF
CDR3nt: TGCAGCGGGGGCCAGGGGAATAGGAACACTGAAGCTTTCTTT

d_gene: TRBD1
v_gene: TRBV5-6
j_gene: TRBJ1-4
abundance: many
CDR3aa: CASSSSGTGRRLLFF
CDR3nt: TGTGCCAGCAGCTCTTCCGGGACAGGGAGGCGTTTACTGTTTTTT

d_gene: -
v_gene: TRBV19
j_gene: TRBJ1-6
abundance: few
CDR3aa: CASTIQGRNSPLHF
CDR3nt: TGTGCCAGTACCATACAGGGACGGAATTCACCCCTCCACTTT

d_gene: TRBD1
v_gene: TRBV24-1
j_gene: TRBJ2-3
abundance: -
CDR3aa: CATSDFKTGDPDTQYF
CDR3nt: TGTGCCACCAGTGATTTTAAAACAGGGGACCCAGATACGCAGTATTTT

d_gene: -
v_gene: TRBV18
j_gene: TRBJ2-3
abundance: -
CDR3aa: CASSRLESTDTQYF
CDR3nt: TGTGCCAGCTCACGCCTAGAGAGCACAGATACGCAGTATTTT